This T cell receptor beta chain stems from a study of cytomegalovirus exposure and HLA in healthy donors. Study outcomes and limitations: As was reported, the HLA-A and HLA-B alleles of most subjects were accurately predicted from TCR beta sequences. A few V segments could not be told apart, such as TRBV6-2 and TRBV6-3, and were left out. Across donors, sequencing depth was assumed by presence/absence analyses to be roughly uniform.

The donors, nominally healthy at sampling, likely had unrecorded immune exposures. V was pared by 3 bases and J by 4 bases, with 8 bases of the junction left unmatched. Germline V CDR1 and CDR2: SEHNR, FQNEAQ (reference sequence). This CDR3 is 15 amino acids long. A remark on this clone: What it recognizes is unknown.

The PCR had 60 Vbeta and 13 Jbeta primers. Here immunoSEQ multiplex PCR was the method, and the copy in TCRdb shows in-frame clones only, minus some. Recorded for this sample: about 40,000 clones. The receptor's source is a man in his thirties or forties in good health and CMV-seronegative. The chain is built from TRBV7-9 and TRBJ1-1, with 7 bases identical to TRBD1. Sequencing was performed on PBMCs. CDR3 sequence: CASSFRRQGVTEAFF. CDR3 bases: TGTGCCAGCAGCTTTAGGAGGCAGGGGGTCACTGAAGCTTTCTTT.